Included here is one T cell receptor (beta chain) sequence, with context. The antigen is unknown. CDR3 length: 17 residues. V shed 5 bases and J 5 bases; nucleotides not matched to a gene: 10. Germline-derived CDR1 and CDR2 are MDHEN and SYDVKM. The source of the sample is a study of T cell responses to AZD1222 COVID-19 vaccine. About the research overall: Second-dose intervals of approximately 4 or approximately 12 weeks were pooled.

Study observations and caveats: The reported proportion of spike-specific TCRs targeting unmutated variant regions was nearly half. When two AZD1222 doses had been given, Spike-specific TCR breadth and depth rose. Donor demographics were predominantly white British with a female majority; clonal diversity may be underestimated.

Data came from immunoSEQ multiplex PCR; TCRdb stores just in-frame clones and leaves some out. The profile covers over 100,000 clones, with around 90% appearing a single time and roughly 8.9% taken by the ten largest. This material consisted of peripheral blood, taken on day 0 of AZD1222 vaccination. The clonotype originates from an adult in good health. The V call is TRBV28, the J call TRBJ2-5, with 14 bases that match TRBD2. Here the CDR3 reads CASSPPTSGGAGETQYF. DNA for the CDR3: TGTGCCAGCAGTCCACCGACTAGCGGGGGGGCTGGGGAGACCCAGTACTTC.